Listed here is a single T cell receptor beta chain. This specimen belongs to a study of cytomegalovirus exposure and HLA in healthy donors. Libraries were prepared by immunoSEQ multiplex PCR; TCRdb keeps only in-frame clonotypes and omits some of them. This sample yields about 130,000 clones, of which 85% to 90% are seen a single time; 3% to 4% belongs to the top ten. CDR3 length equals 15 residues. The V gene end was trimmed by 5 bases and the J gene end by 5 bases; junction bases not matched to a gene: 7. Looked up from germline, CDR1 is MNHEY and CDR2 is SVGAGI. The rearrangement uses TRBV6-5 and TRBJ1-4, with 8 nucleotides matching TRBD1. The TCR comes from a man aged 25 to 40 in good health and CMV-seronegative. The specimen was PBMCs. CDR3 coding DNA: TGTGCCAGCAGTCGACAGGGGCAAATGAATGAAAAACTGTTTTTT. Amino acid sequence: CASSRQGQMNEKLFF.